Here is one T cell receptor (beta chain) with its context. Profiling relied on immunoSEQ multiplex PCR, and the TCRdb table lists in-frame clones only, not all of them. The sample contains some 82,000 clones, over 90% of which appear only once. This sample stems from a study of technical replicates of blood from a handful of donors. V lost 1 base and J 0 bases, leaving 7 bases between the germline ends. Looked up from germline, CDR1 is MGHRA and CDR2 is YSYEKL. The CDR3 runs 16 residues. Input material: T cells isolated from PBMCs. The chain joins TRBV4-1 to TRBJ2-6; the D is unclear. The clonotype comes from a human donor in good health. Here the CDR3 reads CASSQGSYSGANVLTF. Written as DNA, the CDR3 is TGCGCCAGCAGCCAAGGATCCTACTCTGGGGCCAACGTCCTGACTTTC.